This note documents a single T cell receptor (beta chain) sequence. Method: immunoSEQ multiplex PCR; TCRdb's copy keeps in-frame clones and lacks some. The table includes over 60,000 clones, 91% detected once. This sample is drawn from a study of T cell changes during pregnancy in multiple sclerosis. Germline CDR1 is SQVTM and CDR2 is ANQGSEA. The V segment lost 4 bases and the J segment 5 bases; nucleotides outside the gene matches: 9. The CDR3 sequence is 14 residues long. Sequenced material: CD4+ T cells from peripheral blood mononuclear cells, taken in the third trimester of pregnancy. The chain couples TRBV29-1 to TRBJ1-1, with TRBD1 matching over 8 bases. This clonotype originated in a female donor in good health, enrolled as a control in a pregnancy study. The DNA for the CDR3 is TGCAGCGTTGGACAGGGGAAGGCTGTAACTGAAGCTTTCTTT. Encoded protein: CSVGQGKAVTEAFF.